What follows are 13 T cell receptor beta chains derived from one specimen sequenced in a study of blood T cell repertoires in COVID-19. TCRdb's table, derived via immunoSEQ multiplex PCR, lists solely in-frame clones and lacks some. The sample contains 300,000 to 350,000 clones, 90% to 95% of which appear only once. Sequenced input: peripheral blood. The receptors were sampled from a woman aged 18-35 years who had recovered from COVID-19.

This rearrangement joins TRBV5-1 to TRBJ2-2; tentatively, D is TRBD2 (6 bases). Germline V lookup: CDR1 SGHRS, CDR2 YFSETQ. V lost 0 bases and J lost 7, with 13 bases in between. The length of the CDR3 is 15 residues. CDR3 loop: CASSLARGGNGELFF. CDR3 nucleotide sequence: TGCGCCAGCAGCTTGGCCCGTGGGGGGAACGGGGAGCTGTTTTTT.

The chain is built from TRBV7-6 and TRBJ1-1; D remains ambiguous. V was clipped by 2 bases and J by 1 base, with 5 bases between them. CDR3 size: 13 residues. Germline assignment: CDR1 SGHVS and CDR2 FNYEAQ. Written as DNA, the CDR3 is TGTGCCAGCAGCTTACGACAGAACACTGAAGCTTTCTTT. Its protein product is CASSLRQNTEAFF. Supplemented by reference TRBV7-6 and TRBJ1-1, the full variable domain reads GAGVSQSPRYKVTKRGQDVALRCDPISGHVSLYWYRQALGQGPEFLTYFNYEAQQDKSGLPNDRFSAERPEGSISTLTIQRTEQRDSAMYRCASSLRQNTEAFFGQGTRLTVV.

The V and J genes are TRBV7-2 and TRBJ1-1; D remains ambiguous. Germline CDR1 SGHTA, CDR2 FQGNSA. The V end was cut by 5 bases, the J end by 5 bases, with 18 bases between. The CDR3 has 15 amino acids. Here the CDR3 reads CASSTPHSGRTEAFF. Written as DNA, the CDR3 is TGTGCCAGCAGCACACCACACTCCGGGAGGACTGAAGCTTTCTTT.

This clone was observed a handful of times. The chain recombines TRBV4-1 with TRBJ2-2; 7 nucleotides align to TRBD1. Germline V gene sequence: CDR1 MGHRA, CDR2 YSYEKL. The CDR3 spans 15 residues. With 5 bases clipped from V and 6 bases from J, the junction kept 9 bases outside the gene matches. This CDR3 reads CASSRQGHDAGELFF. CDR3 bases: TGCGCCAGCAGCAGACAGGGTCACGACGCCGGGGAGCTGTTTTTT.

This clone was found a few times. This chain joins TRBV15 and TRBJ2-3, with TRBD2 identical over 10 bases. CDR3 length: 15 residues. Trimming cost V 2 bases and J 4 bases; bases outside gene matches: 3. In germline, CDR1 is LNHNV, CDR2 YYDKDF (reference sequence). CDR3 bases: TGTGCCACCAGCAGACAGCGGGAGGGACCAGATACGCAGTATTTT. It encodes CATSRQREGPDTQYF.

This clone was seen a single time. The gene calls are TRBV5-4 and TRBJ1-1; D might be TRBD1 (6 bases). With 4 bases removed from V and 0 bases from J, the gap between germline ends came to 13 bases. CDR1 and CDR2 from the germline V gene are SGHNT and YYREEE (reference sequence). This CDR3 spans 15 amino acids. Here the CDR3 reads CASSPRGGLNTEAFF. CDR3 coding DNA: TGTGCCAGCAGCCCCAGGGGCGGGCTGAACACTGAAGCTTTCTTT.

This clone has just one count. The chain has TRBV6-2 or TRBV6-3 and TRBJ1-1; possibly TRBD1 for D (6 bases). V was cut by 6 bases and J by 4 bases, with 15 bases left in between. The CDR3 totals 14 residues. CDR1 MNHEY and CDR2 SVGEGT come from the germline V gene. The CDR3 region is CASSDRRTATEAFF. CDR3 in DNA: TGTGCCAGCAGCGACCGAAGGACAGCCACTGAAGCTTTCTTT.

The chain employs TRBV30 and TRBJ1-1; D is unclear. V gave up 4 bases and J gave up 4 bases, with 13 bases separating them. Germline CDR1 is GTSNPN and CDR2 is SVGIG (reference sequence). This CDR3 contains 13 residues. Written as DNA, the CDR3 is TGTGCCTGGACCGACCTCCCGGGCACTGAAGCTTTCTTT. Translation: CAWTDLPGTEAFF.

CDR3 sequence reads: CASSEVYLAVSTDTQYF. Here the CDR3 DNA reads TGTGCCAGCAGTGAGGTTTACCTAGCGGTTAGCACAGATACGCAGTATTTT. This rearrangement joins TRBV6-1 to TRBJ2-3; 7 bases align to TRBD2. The germline gives CDR1 MNHNS, CDR2 SASEGT. The V segment lost 3 bases and the J segment 0 bases; nucleotides outside the gene matches: 9. The CDR3 has 17 amino acids.

The genes are TRBV24-1 and TRBJ2-1; no clear D. This CDR3 region has 12 residues. CDR1 is KGHDR and CDR2 is SFDVKD in the germline V gene. Trimming pared 1 base from V and 10 bases from J, leaving 7 bases between. The CDR3 here is CATSDFSEEQFF. The DNA of the CDR3 is TGTGCCACCAGTGATTTCTCTGAGGAGCAGTTCTTC.

The V and J genes are TRBV27 and TRBJ2-7; perhaps TRBD1 as D (6 bases). Germline loops: CDR1 MNHEY, CDR2 SMNVEV (reference sequence). The CDR3 sequence is 16 residues long. V lost 5 bases and J 3 bases, leaving 20 bases between the germline ends. The CDR3 region is CASSPLASQGGYEQYV. In DNA form, the CDR3 reads TGTGCCAGCAGTCCCCTGGCCTCCCAAGGGGGCTACGAGCAGTACGTC.

This sequence joins TRBV19 and TRBJ1-2, with D hard to call. This CDR3 contains 14 residues. CDR1 and CDR2 from the germline V gene are LNHDA and SQIVND (reference sequence). V shed 1 base and J shed 2 bases, with 8 bases lying between them. The CDR3 loop is CASSIGLRNYGYTF. In DNA form, the CDR3 reads TGTGCCAGTAGTATAGGTCTGAGAAACTATGGCTACACCTTC.

The chain uses TRBV7-2 and TRBJ2-1; perhaps TRBD2 as D (5 bases). This CDR3 region has 14 residues. Trimming stripped 5 bases from V and 0 bases from J, with 8 bases between. CDR1 and CDR2 from the germline V gene are SGHTA and FQGNSA. The CDR3 loop reads CASSQDYSYNEQFF. DNA for the CDR3: TGTGCCAGCAGCCAAGACTACTCCTACAATGAGCAGTTCTTC. Drawing the rest from reference TRBV7-2 and TRBJ2-1, the complete variable domain is GAGVSQSPSNKVTEKGKDVELRCDPISGHTALYWYRQSLGQGLEFLIYFQGNSAPDKSGLPSDRFSAERTGGSVSTLTIQRTQQEDSAVYLCASSQDYSYNEQFFGPGTRLTVL.